These T cell receptor beta chains were read from a single sample in a study of blood T cell repertoires in COVID-19. The method was immunoSEQ multiplex PCR; TCRdb's version includes in-frame clones alone and lacks a portion of them. The data show 350,000 to 450,000 clones, roughly 90% seen once. Sequences were obtained from PBMCs or T cells enriched from blood (not recorded which). Receptors originate from a woman between 35 and 50 years old who had been exposed to COVID-19. Each CDR3 is given with its conserved first and last residue.

len: 15
v_gene: TRBV3-1/TRBV3-2
CDR3aa: CASSSDRGGNSPLHF

len: 16
v_gene: TRBV12-5
CDR3aa: CASGLVTSVSTDTQYF

len: 15
v_gene: TRBV30
CDR3aa: CAWSGRLAEHNEQFF

len: 15
v_gene: TRBV7-3
CDR3aa: CASSKQGLNQETQYF

len: 14
v_gene: TRBV19
CDR3aa: CASRESQGNYGYTF

len: 17
v_gene: TRBV9
CDR3aa: CASSVVFPGHTNTEAFF

len: 16
v_gene: TRBV7-2
CDR3aa: CASSSGVITNTGELFF

len: 16
v_gene: TRBV4-3
CDR3aa: CASSPGLAGGPYEQYF

len: 15
v_gene: TRBV5-8
CDR3aa: CASSLPLAGGNEQFF

len: 15
v_gene: TRBV9
CDR3aa: CASSVVALGYNEQFF

len: 16
v_gene: TRBV18
CDR3aa: CASSPRTSGSYNEQFF

len: 15
v_gene: TRBV3-1/TRBV3-2
CDR3aa: CASSSLAGGLWKLFF

len: 15
v_gene: TRBV10-2
CDR3aa: CASSDRTGGTDGYTF

len: 14
v_gene: TRBV4-1
CDR3aa: CASSPDRGYEKLFF

len: 14
v_gene: TRBV7-9
CDR3aa: CASSLGQGREKLFF

len: 13
v_gene: TRBV10-1
CDR3aa: CASSAGQGYGYTF

len: 15
v_gene: TRBV6-1
CDR3aa: CASSEFTGRTGELFF

len: 14
v_gene: TRBV7-3
CDR3aa: CASTTGTENTEAFF

len: 14
v_gene: TRBV7-9
CDR3aa: CASRGRDLSYGYTF

len: 19
v_gene: TRBV9
CDR3aa: CASSPRLAGYGSSYNEQFF

len: 17
v_gene: TRBV7-2
CDR3aa: CASSLVGLISSGETQYF

len: 14
v_gene: TRBV19
CDR3aa: CASSINRASGELFF

len: 15
v_gene: TRBV5-1
CDR3aa: CASSLEGETGNTIYF

len: 15
v_gene: TRBV7-2
CDR3aa: CASSLLQSSGNTIYF

len: 14
v_gene: TRBV5-1
CDR3aa: CASRPGQSNQPQHF

len: 13
v_gene: TRBV7-2
CDR3aa: CASSSYSSYGYTF

len: 12
v_gene: TRBV19
CDR3aa: CASRQGNEKLFF

len: 17
v_gene: TRBV24-1
CDR3aa: CATSDSGDSSSTDTQYF

len: 13
v_gene: TRBV9
CDR3aa: CASSVTSVTGQFF

len: 12
v_gene: TRBV30
CDR3aa: CAWTRDREGYTF

len: 15
v_gene: TRBV30
CDR3aa: CAWTRQGYSTDTQYF

len: 14
v_gene: TRBV5-1
CDR3aa: CASSLGQGALEQFF